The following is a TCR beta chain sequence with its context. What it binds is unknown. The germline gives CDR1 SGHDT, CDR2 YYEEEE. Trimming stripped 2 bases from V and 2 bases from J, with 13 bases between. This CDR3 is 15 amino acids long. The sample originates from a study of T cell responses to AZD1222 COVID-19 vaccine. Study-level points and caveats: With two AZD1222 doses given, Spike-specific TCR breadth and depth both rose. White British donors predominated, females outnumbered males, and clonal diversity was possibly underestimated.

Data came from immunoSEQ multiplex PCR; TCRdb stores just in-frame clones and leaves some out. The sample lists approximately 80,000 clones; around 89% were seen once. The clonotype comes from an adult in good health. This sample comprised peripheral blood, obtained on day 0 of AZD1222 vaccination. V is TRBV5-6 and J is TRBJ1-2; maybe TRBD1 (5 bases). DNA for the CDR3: TGTGCCAGCAGCTTTGTAGGGGTGGGCAACTATGGCTACACCTTC. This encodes CASSFVGVGNYGYTF. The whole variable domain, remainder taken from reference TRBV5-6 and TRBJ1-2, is DAGVTQSPTHLIKTRGQQVTLRCSPKSGHDTVSWYQQALGQGPQFIFQYYEEEERQRGNFPDRFSGHQFPNYSSELNVNALLLGDSALYLCASSFVGVGNYGYTFGSGTRLTVV.